Presented here are 16 T cell receptor beta chains from one specimen sequenced in a study of T-cell memory formation after mild COVID-19. One entry per CDR3 protein results from TCRdb running MiXCR on the 5' RACE reads. This sample has 140,000 to 150,000 distinct CDR3 sequences, with 15% to 20% found just once. The sequenced material came from PBMCs or a T cell subset sorted from them (not recorded which). These receptors were obtained from an adult woman who had mild COVID-19 (a few samples of this study predate the infection). Cell type and time point are not known.

This clonotype was seen only a few times. The CDR3 bases are TGTGCCAGCAGCCTTCCTGGGACTAGCGGGAGAAGGCAGTTCTTC. Its protein product is CASSLPGTSGRRQFF. The chain couples TRBV12-3 or TRBV12-4 to TRBJ2-1; 14 nucleotides line up with TRBD2. Germline trimming cut 6 bases from V and 12 bases from J; bases unmatched to any gene: 10. The CDR3 totals 15 residues.

This clonotype is deemed medium-sized. The chain is built from TRBV5-1 and TRBJ2-2; D gene ambiguous. The CDR3 length is 14 residues. The ends were cut back, 4 bases at V and 4 bases at J, with 11 bases in the middle. Germline loops: CDR1 SGHRS, CDR2 YFSETQ. The CDR3 loop is CASSLPGTTGELFF. CDR3 nucleotides: TGCGCCAGCAGCCTCCCAGGAACCACCGGGGAGCTGTTTTTT.

This clonotype was seen a handful of times. The chain combines TRBV12-3 or TRBV12-4 with TRBJ1-3; 7 nucleotides agree with TRBD1. V trimming: 1 base; J trimming: 6 bases; junction bases outside the gene matches: 6. The CDR3 runs 15 residues. Here the CDR3 DNA reads TGTGCCAGCAGTTTAGGCAGGGGGTCGAAAAACACCATATATTTT. Translated, it gives CASSLGRGSKNTIYF.

This clonotype was counted many times. The gene calls are TRBV7-9 and TRBJ2-3; D might be TRBD1 or TRBD2, each matching 6 bases. Germline-derived CDR1 and CDR2 are SEHNR and FQNEAQ (reference sequence). CDR3 length equals 18 residues. Between the trimmed V and J ends, which lost 0 bases and 6 bases, there was a span of 22 bases. The CDR3 loop reads CASSLAPPGLARGDTQYF. The CDR3 DNA sequence: TGTGCCAGCAGCTTAGCGCCTCCGGGACTCGCCAGGGGCGATACGCAGTATTTT.

The CDR3 sequence: CASGASSSGNTIYF. The CDR3 DNA reads as TGTGCCAGCGGCGCTAGCTCCTCTGGAAACACCATATATTTT. V gene TRBV2 combines with J gene TRBJ1-3, with D hard to call. Germline V gives CDR1 SNHLY, CDR2 FYNNEI. V dropped 8 bases and J dropped 0 bases, with 11 bases sitting between them. The CDR3 loop spans 14 amino acids. The full variable domain, with the rest looked up from reference TRBV2 and TRBJ1-3, is EPEVTQTPSHQVTQMGQEVILRCVPISNHLYFYWYRQILGQKVEFLVSFYNNEISEKSEIFDDQFSVERPDGSNFTLKIRSTKLEDSAMYFCASGASSSGNTIYFGEGSWLTVV.

The chain is built from TRBV7-9 and TRBJ1-2; D perhaps matches TRBD1 (5 bases). The CDR3 covers 15 residues. The V gene lost 6 bases and the J gene lost 6 bases, with 20 bases spanning the gap. CDR1 and CDR2 (germline): SEHNR, FQNEAQ (reference sequence). In DNA form, the CDR3 reads TGTGCCAGCAGTCAAGGGACCCCGGGAACCAATGGCTACACCTTC. This translates into CASSQGTPGTNGYTF.

This chain links TRBV5-6 with TRBJ1-1, with TRBD1 as a possible D gene (6 bases). V shed 4 bases and J shed 0 bases, with 13 bases lying between them. The V gene's germline CDR1 is SGHDT and CDR2 YYEEEE. CDR3 size: 15 residues. In nucleotides, the CDR3 is TGTGCCAGCAGCCCTCGGGGGGCCTTGAACACTGAAGCTTTCTTT. Translation: CASSPRGALNTEAFF.

This chain links TRBV12-3 or TRBV12-4 with TRBJ1-1; 7 bases match TRBD1. The CDR3 loop spans 15 amino acids. J was trimmed by 1 base and V by 6 bases; bases with no gene match: 8. The CDR3 DNA follows: TGTGCCAGCAGACCCCGGACAGGAGAGAACACTGAAGCTTTCTTT. This translates into CASRPRTGENTEAFF.

In its sample, this clonotype was seen a few times. This rearrangement joins TRBV7-2 to TRBJ1-2, with 10 nucleotides matching TRBD1. Germline V CDR1 and CDR2: SGHTA, FQGNSA. The V and J ends lost 4 bases and 7 bases, in that order; junction bases with no gene match: 9. This CDR3 spans 15 amino acids. The CDR3 protein is CASSSSGQGGGGYTF. The DNA of the CDR3 is TGTGCCAGCAGCTCGTCCGGACAGGGGGGCGGTGGCTACACCTTC.

The chain is built from TRBV24-1 and TRBJ2-7; D is perhaps TRBD2 (7 bases). V lost 4 bases and J 5 bases, leaving 14 bases between the germline ends. Germline loops: CDR1 KGHDR, CDR2 SFDVKD. CDR3 length: 14 amino acids. CDR3 nucleotide sequence: TGTGCCACCAGTGACAGGGGAGGGGTGAACGAGCAGTACTTC. Its protein product is CATSDRGGVNEQYF.

In DNA, the CDR3 is TGTGCCAGCAGCTTGATGGACAGGGCTCTGAAAGCTTTCTTT. Its protein is CASSLMDRALKAFF. V usage is TRBV5-5 and J usage is TRBJ1-1, with 8 bases lining up with TRBD1. Germline assignment: CDR1 SGHKS and CDR2 YYEKEE (reference sequence). Trimming removed 1 base from V and 9 bases from J; junction bases left unmatched: 8. The CDR3 extends over 14 amino acids.

The chain uses TRBV15 and TRBJ1-2; no reliable D call. V dropped 1 base and J dropped 7 bases, with 10 bases sitting between them. Per the germline V gene, CDR1 is LNHNV and CDR2 is YYDKDF (reference sequence). The CDR3 consists of 13 residues. The CDR3 nucleotides are TGTGCCACCAGCAGAGGATACACCGCTGGCTACACCTTC. Translation gives CATSRGYTAGYTF. Looking up the rest from reference TRBV15 and TRBJ1-2 gives the full variable domain: DAMVIQNPRYQVTQFGKPVTLSCSQTLNHNVMYWYQQKSSQAPKLLFHYYDKDFNNEADTPDNFQSRRPNTSFCFLDIRSPGLGDTAMYLCATSRGYTAGYTFGSGTRLTVV.

The table lists this clonotype with a few counts. The rearrangement uses TRBV5-1 and TRBJ2-3; 8 bases fit TRBD1. Losses at the gene ends were 4 bases for V and 1 base for J; bases not matched to a gene: 5. Germline V gene data show CDR1 as SGHRS and CDR2 as YFSETQ. The CDR3 spans 15 residues. CDR3 loop: CASSSNRGGTDTQYF. DNA of the CDR3: TGCGCCAGCAGCAGCAACAGGGGGGGCACAGATACGCAGTATTTT.

This clonotype showed up many times. The CDR3 here is CASSQLTGAANEKLFF. The CDR3 DNA reads as TGTGCCAGCAGCCAGCTGACAGGGGCAGCTAATGAAAAACTGTTTTTT. V is TRBV12-3 or TRBV12-4 and J is TRBJ1-4; 8 bases are a match to TRBD1. This CDR3 is built from 16 residues. V was clipped by 6 bases and J by 3 bases; unmatched bases: 9.

The chain is built from TRBV9 and TRBJ2-3, with D tentatively TRBD2 (6 bases). V was clipped by 0 bases and J by 2 bases, with 10 bases between them. Germline-derived CDR1 and CDR2 are SGDLS and YYNGEE. This CDR3 contains 15 residues. In nucleotides, the CDR3 is TGTGCCAGCAGCGTAGGAGTAGCGGACACAGATACGCAGTATTTT. This translates into CASSVGVADTDTQYF.

This clonotype turned up a few times. The chain employs TRBV18 and TRBJ2-7; the D gene is possibly TRBD2 (6 bases). This CDR3 is 12 amino acids long. CDR1 and CDR2 from the germline V gene are KGHSH and LQKENI. V shed 3 bases and J shed 5 bases, with 8 bases lying between them. CDR3 coding DNA: TGTGCCAGCTCACCCGCGGGGCACGAGCAGTACTTC. Its protein product is CASSPAGHEQYF.